The TCR beta chain under discussion was sequenced for a study of human T cells and chemical hapten exposure. TCRdb re-analysed the RACE reads in MiXCR, keeping a single row per CDR3 protein. The data hold fewer than 80,000 distinct CDR3 sequences, with approximately 10% observed a single time. The time point: patch test 2, 6 weeks after DPC sensitization. Treatment here: therapeutic diphenylcyclopropenone sensitization with weekly scalp DPC. Germline V CDR1 and CDR2: SNHLY, FYNNEI. The CDR3 spans 13 residues. V was shortened by 7 bases and J by 8 bases, with 17 bases between the two germline ends. Study-level results: There was no change with DPC sensitization in TCRs above 1 in 1000 frequency.

On this clonotype: What it recognizes is unknown.

The TCR sequence derives from a woman between 50 and 59 years old with alopecia areata. Some clones in this sample may be carry-over from other donors' samples. The rearrangement uses TRBV2 and TRBJ1-2, with D unresolved. The sample in question was whole blood, obtained in connection with sensitization to the hapten diphenylcyclopropenone (DPC). The CDR3 region has the DNA TGTGCCAGCACTCCTGGAACGATACTGGGCTACACCTTC. This codes for CASTPGTILGYTF.